This T cell receptor beta chain stems from a study of blood T cell repertoires in COVID-19. V lost 6 bases, J lost 3 bases, and 14 bases lay in between. This CDR3 contains 14 residues. CDR1 and CDR2 (germline): MNHEY, SMNVEV (reference sequence). This table comes from immunoSEQ multiplex PCR, and its TCRdb copy is limited to in-frame clones, with some not included. The sample shows over 90,000 clones, over 65% of them seen only once. The chain has TRBV27 and TRBJ1-2; D may be TRBD1 (6 bases). The TCR was taken from a human donor in a cohort sampled during active COVID-19. The sequencing input was peripheral blood. The CDR3 sequence: CASSPPQGYYGYTF. The CDR3 DNA sequence: TGTGCCAGCAGCCCTCCCCAGGGGTACTATGGCTACACCTTC.